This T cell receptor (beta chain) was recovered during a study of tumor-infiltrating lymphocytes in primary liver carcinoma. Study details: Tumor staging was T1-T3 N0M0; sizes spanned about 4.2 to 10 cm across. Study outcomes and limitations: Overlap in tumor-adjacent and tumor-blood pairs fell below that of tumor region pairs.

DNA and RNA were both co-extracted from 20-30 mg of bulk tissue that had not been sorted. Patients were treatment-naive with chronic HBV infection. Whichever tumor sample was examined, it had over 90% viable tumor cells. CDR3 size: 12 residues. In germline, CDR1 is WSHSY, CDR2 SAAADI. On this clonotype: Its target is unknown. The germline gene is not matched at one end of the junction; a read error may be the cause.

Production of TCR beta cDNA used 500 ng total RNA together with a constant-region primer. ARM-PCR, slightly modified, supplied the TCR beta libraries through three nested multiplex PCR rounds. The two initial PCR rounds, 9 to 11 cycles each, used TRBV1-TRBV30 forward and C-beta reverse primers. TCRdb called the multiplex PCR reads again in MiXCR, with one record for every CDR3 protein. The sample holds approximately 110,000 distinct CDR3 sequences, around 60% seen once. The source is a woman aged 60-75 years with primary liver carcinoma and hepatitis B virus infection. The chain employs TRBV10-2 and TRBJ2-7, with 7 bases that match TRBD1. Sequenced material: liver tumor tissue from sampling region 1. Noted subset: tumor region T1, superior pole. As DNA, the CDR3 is TGCGCCGGCAGTTTCACAGGGGACGAGCAGTACTTC. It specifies CAGSFTGDEQYF.